The rows below give T cell receptor beta chains drawn from one sample of a study of synovial regulatory T cells in juvenile arthritis. Profiling relied on immunoSEQ multiplex PCR, and the TCRdb table lists in-frame clones only, not all of them. The sample totals some 7,000 clones. Sequenced material: Treg cells from blood. The source is a donor aged 2 to 35 with juvenile idiopathic arthritis. CDR3s include the opening cysteine and the closing phenylalanine or tryptophan. Each record gives: J gene, V gene, clone size, CDR3 protein. Expanded clones are given a class, and other clones once, few, many or no size at all.

J: TRBJ1-4
V: TRBV28
size: .
CDR3: CASSFEGTGSEKLFF

J: TRBJ2-7
V: TRBV9
size: .
CDR3: CASSPRSGSSYEQYF

J: TRBJ1-5
V: TRBV28
size: .
CDR3: CASSTSGGGNQPQHF

J: TRBJ1-5
V: TRBV5-6
size: .
CDR3: CASSLRDRPNQPQHF

J: TRBJ2-3
V: TRBV4-1
size: .
CDR3: CASSQDASTDTQYF

J: TRBJ1-3
V: TRBV2
size: .
CDR3: CASSLQGTSGNTIYF

J: TRBJ1-4
V: TRBV25-1
size: .
CDR3: CASSEAAATNEKLFF

J: TRBJ1-1
V: TRBV9
size: .
CDR3: CASSPQPANTEAFF

J: TRBJ2-1
V: TRBV20-1
size: medium-sized
CDR3: CSVRSYNEQFF

J: TRBJ1-2
V: TRBV6-5
size: .
CDR3: CASSYSPFQNYGYTF

J: TRBJ2-7
V: TRBV7-6
size: .
CDR3: CASSLGRQGGRSMVEQYF

J: TRBJ2-5
V: TRBV7-2
size: .
CDR3: CASSFLVVETQYF

J: TRBJ2-7
V: TRBV18
size: .
CDR3: CASSQDGTYEQYF

J: TRBJ1-2
V: TRBV28
size: .
CDR3: CASKSGGTGYTF

J: TRBJ1-2
V: TRBV6-6
size: .
CDR3: CASSYSSTGSTSGYTF

J: TRBJ2-1
V: TRBV7-9
size: .
CDR3: CASSPTSGRGSNEQFF

J: TRBJ2-1
V: TRBV6-5
size: .
CDR3: CASSYSTPNYRGEQFF

J: TRBJ1-1
V: TRBV2
size: .
CDR3: CASSPTRGTEAFF

J: TRBJ2-7
V: TRBV28
size: medium-sized
CDR3: CASSSAGHGEQYF

J: TRBJ2-7
V: TRBV6-6
size: .
CDR3: CASKPGTGGDEQYF

J: TRBJ2-2
V: TRBV5-1
size: .
CDR3: CASTQTRTGELFF

J: TRBJ2-5
V: TRBV20-1
size: .
CDR3: CSVRRETQYF

J: TRBJ1-5
V: TRBV19
size: .
CDR3: CASNSRASNQPQHF

J: TRBJ1-1
V: TRBV27
size: .
CDR3: CASTSWGSYTEAFF

J: TRBJ2-7
V: TRBV10-1
size: medium-sized
CDR3: CASSGSGLAVYEQYF

J: TRBJ1-1
V: TRBV29-1
size: .
CDR3: CSVGAGGPTEAFF

J: TRBJ1-2
V: TRBV5-1
size: medium-sized
CDR3: CASSLVPGQNYGYTF

J: TRBJ2-7
V: TRBV6-5
size: medium-sized
CDR3: CASRSLNEQYF

J: TRBJ1-4
V: TRBV28
size: .
CDR3: CASRGRDANEKLFF

J: TRBJ2-3
V: TRBV29-1
size: .
CDR3: CSVGLAGSSTDTQYF

J: TRBJ1-2
V: TRBV7-2
size: .
CDR3: CASSYPGTDYGYTF

J: TRBJ2-1
V: TRBV19
size: .
CDR3: CASRKSGYYNEQFF

J: TRBJ2-1
V: TRBV19
size: .
CDR3: CASSIASYNNEQFF

J: TRBJ1-4
V: TRBV18
size: .
CDR3: CASSPSTTGFNEKLFF

J: TRBJ2-1
V: TRBV7-2
size: .
CDR3: CASSFGGKSYNEQFF

J: TRBJ1-1
V: TRBV29-1
size: .
CDR3: CSARKTEVNTEAFF

J: TRBJ2-5
V: TRBV7-6
size: .
CDR3: CASRIAGQETQYF

J: TRBJ1-6
V: TRBV2
size: large
CDR3: CASSDQPLPLHF

J: TRBJ2-1
V: TRBV6-1
size: .
CDR3: CASTSSDLIYNEQFF

J: TRBJ2-3
V: TRBV6-5
size: .
CDR3: CASSYRQGITHDTQYF